The next 24 T cell receptor beta chains were all read from a single sample in a study of tumor-infiltrating T cells and Merkel cell polyomavirus. Here immunoSEQ multiplex PCR was the method, and the copy in TCRdb shows in-frame clones only, minus some. The sample comprises 200 to 300 clones, approximately 90% of which are singletons, and under 30% rests with the top ten. All patients' tumors stained robustly positive for Merkel cell polyomavirus Large T antigen by immunohistochemistry. Material for sequencing was Merkel cell polyomavirus peptide tetramer+ CD8+ T cells sorted from blood. Receptors were obtained from a man aged 55 to 70 with Merkel cell carcinoma.

The rearrangement joins TRBV11-2 to TRBJ1-1; D might be TRBD1 (6 bases). Trimming cost V 1 base and J 8 bases, with 20 bases left between them. The CDR3 has 16 residues. Germline values: CDR1 SGHAT, CDR2 FQNNGV. CDR3 sequence: CASSLVGLNRELEAFF. CDR3 nucleotides: TGTGCCAGCAGCTTAGTTGGTTTGAACAGGGAATTAGAAGCTTTCTTT.

The CDR3, as DNA: TGTGCCAGCAGCGTAGGGGGTTCGCCCCTCGGGGTCTACAATGAGCAGTTCTTC. Protein sequence: CASSVGGSPLGVYNEQFF. The chain joins TRBV9 to TRBJ2-1, with D possibly being TRBD2 (5 bases). The V gene lost 0 bases and the J gene lost 3 bases, with 19 bases spanning the gap. In germline, CDR1 is SGDLS, CDR2 YYNGEE. The CDR3 spans 18 residues.

This clone has only a few counts. V usage is TRBV6-5 and J usage is TRBJ2-7; D is unclear. Germline V gene data show CDR1 as MNHEY and CDR2 as SVGAGI. This CDR3 spans 13 amino acids. The germline V and J ends were trimmed by 7 bases and 0 bases, with 10 bases remaining between them. CDR3 bases: TGTGCCAGCACCCCTAACGACTCCTACGAGCAGTACTTC. Translation gives CASTPNDSYEQYF.

This chain connects TRBV5-6 to TRBJ1-5; no definite D call. V was shortened by 0 bases and J by 1 base, with 5 bases between the two germline ends. CDR3 size: 14 residues. Germline lookup yields CDR1 SGHDT and CDR2 YYEEEE. CDR3 in amino acids: CASSLGASNQPQHF. The DNA for the CDR3 is TGTGCCAGCAGCTTGGGGGCAAGCAATCAGCCCCAGCATTTT.

The chain couples TRBV7-9 to TRBJ2-5, with D maybe TRBD2 (5 bases). This CDR3 comprises 12 residues. Germline V gene lookup returns CDR1 SEHNR and CDR2 FQNEAQ (reference sequence). V lost 4 bases to trimming and J lost 4 bases, with 7 bases between them. As DNA, the CDR3 is TGTGCCAGCAGCTCCGAGGGAGAGACCCAGTACTTC. Its protein product is CASSSEGETQYF.

This CDR3 is CASSPMSTKNTEAFF. The CDR3 bases are TGTGCCAGCTCACCCATGTCGACAAAGAACACTGAAGCTTTCTTT. The chain uses TRBV18 and TRBJ1-1, with D unclear. V lost 3 bases and J 1 base, leaving 12 bases between the germline ends. CDR3 length: 15 amino acids. In germline, CDR1 is KGHSH, CDR2 LQKENI.

The chain couples TRBV9 to TRBJ2-7, with 8 bases lining up with TRBD1. CDR3 size: 15 residues. CDR1 is SGDLS, CDR2 YYNGEE, per germline. J gave up 3 bases and V 0 bases, and 5 bases lay outside the gene matches. The DNA of the CDR3 is TGTGCCAGCAGCGTAGAGCCCGGACAGGGCTACGAGCAGTACTTC. Protein product: CASSVEPGQGYEQYF.

The sample holds one count of this clone. The germline gene is not matched at one end of the junction; a read error may be the cause. This chain joins TRBV9 and TRBJ2-7, with D perhaps TRBD1 (5 bases). The CDR3 extends over 14 amino acids. CDR1 is SGDLS and CDR2 is YYNGEE in the germline V gene. As DNA, the CDR3 is TGTGCCAACAGCGTAGACCCTGGAAAGGGGGAGCAGTACTTC. Protein sequence: CANSVDPGKGEQYF.

The chain recombines TRBV29-1 with TRBJ2-3; 8 bases map to TRBD1. The CDR3 runs 13 residues. V dropped 7 bases and J dropped 4; count of bases not matched to a gene: 7. CDR1 SQVTM and CDR2 ANQGSEA come from the germline V gene. The CDR3 is CSAKTGQADTQYF. The CDR3, as DNA: TGCAGCGCTAAGACGGGACAGGCAGATACGCAGTATTTT.

The CDR3 here is CAISSQGPNYGYTF. The CDR3 region has the DNA TGTGCCATCAGTTCACAGGGGCCTAACTATGGCTACACCTTC. V gene TRBV10-3 combines with J gene TRBJ1-2; 7 bases match TRBD1. V lost 5 bases and J lost 0; bases outside the gene matches: 3. This CDR3 has 14 residues. Germline V gives CDR1 ENHRY, CDR2 SYGVKD.

This rearrangement joins TRBV21-1 to TRBJ1-1. TRBV21-1 is a documented pseudogene. The CDR3 extends over 17 amino acids. This CDR3 reads CASSLAIATTIRTEAFF. The CDR3 DNA sequence: TGTGCCAGCAGCTTAGCTATAGCTACAACAATTCGCACTGAAGCTTTCTTT.

The V and J genes are TRBV6-5 and TRBJ1-1; D gene unclear. Between the trimmed V and J ends, which lost 0 bases and 7 bases, there was a span of 18 bases. Germline V gene data show CDR1 as MNHEY and CDR2 as SVGAGI. The CDR3 has 16 amino acids. The CDR3 region has the DNA TGTGCCAGCAGTTACTCGGCCGGCCGCCAGGAGGTTGAAGCTTTCTTT. Its protein product is CASSYSAGRQEVEAFF.

The chain couples TRBV30 to TRBJ2-1, with TRBD1 matching over 8 bases. The germline gives CDR1 GTSNPN, CDR2 SVGIG (reference sequence). The junction had 6 bases not matched to a gene; V was cut back by 8 bases and J by 3 bases. This CDR3 contains 13 residues. In nucleotides, the CDR3 is TGTGCCAGCCGACAGGGGAACTACAATGAGCAGTTCTTC. It specifies CASRQGNYNEQFF.

The chain employs TRBV6-1 and TRBJ2-7, with 9 bases lining up with TRBD1. The germline V gene encodes CDR1 MNHNS and CDR2 SASEGT. V was pared by 5 bases and J by 4 bases, with 9 bases of the junction left unmatched. The CDR3 extends over 15 amino acids. CDR3 bases: TGTGCCAGCAGTCTCCCCGGGACAGGGACGTACGAGCAGTACTTC. Translating it yields CASSLPGTGTYEQYF.

The gene calls are TRBV4-1 and TRBJ1-1; TRBD1 aligns across 9 bases. This CDR3 spans 15 amino acids. The germline CDR1 and CDR2 sequences are MGHRA and YSYEKL. V lost 2 bases to trimming and J lost 4 bases; unmatched junction nucleotides: 5. CDR3 DNA: TGCGCCAGCAGCCAAAGTCACAGGGGGCTCACTGAAGCTTTCTTT. Protein sequence: CASSQSHRGLTEAFF.

The chain combines TRBV5-5 with TRBJ1-2; TRBD1 matches 7 bases. The trim removed 2 bases at V and 2 bases at J, leaving 15 bases unmatched. Germline CDR1 and CDR2: SGHKS and YYEKEE (reference sequence). This CDR3 is 18 amino acids long. CDR3 protein: CASSLGRTGRRVNYGYTF. CDR3 DNA sequence: TGTGCCAGCAGCTTAGGGCGGACAGGCCGTCGGGTGAACTATGGCTACACCTTC.

The chain links TRBV30 to TRBJ1-3; 7 bases line up with TRBD1. Trimming removed 0 bases from V and 11 bases from J; junction bases left unmatched: 4. The CDR3 contains 12 residues. Looked up from germline, CDR1 is GTSNPN and CDR2 is SVGIG (reference sequence). The CDR3 coding sequence is TGTGCCTGGAGTGTGGGACAGTATTCCATATATTTT. It specifies CAWSVGQYSIYF. Complete variable domain (other parts from reference TRBV30 and TRBJ1-3): SQTIHQWPATLVQPVGSPLSLECTVEGTSNPNLYWYRQAAGRGLQLLFYSVGIGQISSEVPQNLSASRPQDRQFILSSKKLLLSDSGFYLCAWSVGQYSIYFGEGSWLTVV.

In its sample, this clone was seen a few times. V and J are TRBV13 and TRBJ1-2; 11 bases line up with TRBD1. This CDR3 contains 13 residues. Germline V lookup: CDR1 PRHDT, CDR2 FYEKMQ (reference sequence). The junction had 3 bases not matched to a gene; V was cut back by 8 bases and J by 4 bases. The CDR3 region has the DNA TGTGCCAGCGGACAGGGGGCCACCTATGGCTACACCTTC. It translates to CASGQGATYGYTF.

With respect to this clone: The identical CDR3 is also encoded by other nucleotide sequences in the sample. The CDR3 DNA is TGTGCCAGCAGCTTCTTTCGACTCGACGAGCAGTTCTTC. Amino acid sequence: CASSFFRLDEQFF. The rearrangement uses TRBV11-2 and TRBJ2-1; D call uncertain. Trimming shortened V by 3 bases and J by 10 bases, and 13 bases separated the two germline ends. CDR1 and CDR2 (germline): SGHAT, FQNNGV. The CDR3 is made up of 13 amino acids.

V is TRBV4-1 and J is TRBJ1-2; TRBD1 is a possible D gene (6 bases). This CDR3 has 15 amino acids. Germline V lookup: CDR1 MGHRA, CDR2 YSYEKL. Trimming removed 4 bases from V and 0 bases from J, with 12 bases in between. For the CDR3, the DNA is TGCGCCAGCAGCCTCGGTAGGGACACTAACTATGGCTACACCTTC. Its protein is CASSLGRDTNYGYTF.

This chain connects TRBV20-1 to TRBJ1-2, with a weak D call TRBD1 (6 bases). The germline CDR1 and CDR2 sequences are DFQATT and SNEGSKA (reference sequence). V lost 8 bases to trimming and J lost 3 bases, with 10 bases between them. This CDR3 is 11 amino acids long. The CDR3 protein is CSPRTDYGYTF. Written as DNA, the CDR3 is TGCAGTCCACGGACAGACTATGGCTACACCTTC.

This chain connects TRBV30 to TRBJ1-2; 7 bases map to TRBD1. Germline V gene data show CDR1 as GTSNPN and CDR2 as SVGIG (reference sequence). V lost 5 bases and J lost 3; bases outside the gene matches: 9. The CDR3 is 14 residues long. CDR3 sequence: CAWGGQVDYYGYTF. The CDR3, as DNA: TGTGCCTGGGGTGGACAGGTAGACTACTATGGCTACACCTTC. The full variable domain, completed using reference TRBV30 and TRBJ1-2, is SQTIHQWPATLVQPVGSPLSLECTVEGTSNPNLYWYRQAAGRGLQLLFYSVGIGQISSEVPQNLSASRPQDRQFILSSKKLLLSDSGFYLCAWGGQVDYYGYTFGSGTRLTVV.

The V gene is TRBV28, the J gene TRBJ1-5; possible D gene TRBD1, 6 bases. Germline V gene data show CDR1 as MDHEN and CDR2 as SYDVKM. This CDR3 contains 16 residues. V lost 4 bases and J 8 bases, leaving 21 bases between the germline ends. CDR3 coding DNA: TGTGCCAGCAGTTCCCTACTGTGGCAGGGGTATAAGCCCCAGCATTTT. Translation gives CASSSLLWQGYKPQHF.

This chain joins TRBV30 and TRBJ1-3; 10 nucleotides align to TRBD1. CDR3 size: 15 residues. Germline trimming cut 3 bases from V and 3 bases from J; bases unmatched to any gene: 5. The germline V gene has CDR1 GTSNPN and CDR2 SVGIG (reference sequence). The CDR3 region has the DNA TGTGCCTGGAGGGACAGGGGGACGTTTGGAAACACCATATATTTT. This gives the protein CAWRDRGTFGNTIYF. Variable domain in full (rest from reference TRBV30 and TRBJ1-3): SQTIHQWPATLVQPVGSPLSLECTVEGTSNPNLYWYRQAAGRGLQLLFYSVGIGQISSEVPQNLSASRPQDRQFILSSKKLLLSDSGFYLCAWRDRGTFGNTIYFGEGSWLTVV.